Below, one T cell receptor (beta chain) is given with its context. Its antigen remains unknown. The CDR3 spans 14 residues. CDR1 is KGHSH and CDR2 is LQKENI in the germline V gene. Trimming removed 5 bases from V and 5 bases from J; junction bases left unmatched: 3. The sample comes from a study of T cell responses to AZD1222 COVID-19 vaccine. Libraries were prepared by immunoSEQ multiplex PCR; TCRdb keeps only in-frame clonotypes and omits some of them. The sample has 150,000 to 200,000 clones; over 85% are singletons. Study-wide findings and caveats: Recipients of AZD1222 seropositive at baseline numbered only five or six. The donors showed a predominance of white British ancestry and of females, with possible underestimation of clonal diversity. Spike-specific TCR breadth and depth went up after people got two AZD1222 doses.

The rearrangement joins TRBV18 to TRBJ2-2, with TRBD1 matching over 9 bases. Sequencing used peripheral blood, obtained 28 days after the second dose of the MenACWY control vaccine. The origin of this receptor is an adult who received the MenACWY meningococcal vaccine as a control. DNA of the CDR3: TGTGCCAGCTCAAGGGGACAGGGAACCGGGGAGCTGTTTTTT. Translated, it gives CASSRGQGTGELFF.